This entry describes one T cell receptor beta chain. Its target antigen remains unknown. Within one base of it there is no much larger clone, and no base qualities were kept. The CDR3 goes from the cysteine to the phenylalanine over 15 residues. Of the read, only the CDR3 DNA is kept; its 45 bases are in frame from base 1. The junction carries 17 bases between V and J, which are trimmed by 4 bases and 5 bases respectively. In the germline V gene (reference sequence), CDR1 corresponds to LGHDT and CDR2 to YNNKEL. These data come from a study of blood T cell repertoires in COVID-19 (dated by TCRdb to about 2020). Background on the whole study: Samples from collaborators originated in the United States, Italy and Spain and spanned both the acute and convalescent phases of COVID-19. HLA class I and class II types, where available, came from metadata supplied by the sample provider rather than from assay-based typing. A freely available public database, intended as a resource for researchers studying the immune response to SARS-CoV-2, is where the repertoires were released. The dataset comprised deeply sampled blood TCRbeta repertoires from subjects exposed to, actively infected with, or recovered from COVID-19. The prospective study material was composed of cDNA or gDNA derived from T cells, B-cell-depleted T cells, or PBMCs. The sample metadata nearly always contained a de-identified subject ID, COVID-19 status, age in years and sex. The samples were drawn from the first 160 participants of the ongoing ImmuneRACE study and from about 1,200 subjects provided by 6 global collaborators. Study-wide conclusions, independent of this receptor: The amount of clinical and demographic metadata varied by source and participant and was provided uncurated.

Each collaborating institution followed its own protocols to collect whole blood in K2EDTA tubes. Collaborator samples were shipped for TCRbeta analysis as frozen whole blood, isolated PBMCs, or DNA extracted from either sample type. TCRbeta CDR3 regions were amplified from genomic DNA using the immunoSEQ Assay, a bias-controlled multiplex PCR. Regarding the original processing steps: Nucleated cell counts per sample were estimated from amplification of reference gene primers within the assay. To quantify the absolute abundance of each unique TCRbeta CDR3 rearrangement, sequence reads were collapsed and filtered. For each sample, productive Simpson clonality was calculated by taking the square root of Simpson's diversity index across productive rearrangements. Imported from immuneACCESS, the table was reduced by TCRdb to in-frame sequences with V and J called. These copies leave out some clones; in studies compared against another copy, an unresolved V gene accounts for under half, and the cause of the remainder is not known. V and J calls and clone size are given by that table; D and trimming were obtained from the DNA. The sample table records 150,000 to 200,000 clones; 74% of these occur just once. In total, the top ten clones hold around 3% of the sample.

The sequence came from a woman older than 75 with acute or convalescent COVID-19. Material: peripheral blood. This receptor chain uses TRBV3-1 (or the pseudogene TRBV3-2) and TRBJ1-1; the D segment could be TRBD1, given 6 matching bases. The CDR3 reads CASSPTTLTGTEAFF. Read as DNA, the sequence is TGTGCCAGCAGCCCGACAACCTTAACAGGGACTGAAGCTTTCTTT.